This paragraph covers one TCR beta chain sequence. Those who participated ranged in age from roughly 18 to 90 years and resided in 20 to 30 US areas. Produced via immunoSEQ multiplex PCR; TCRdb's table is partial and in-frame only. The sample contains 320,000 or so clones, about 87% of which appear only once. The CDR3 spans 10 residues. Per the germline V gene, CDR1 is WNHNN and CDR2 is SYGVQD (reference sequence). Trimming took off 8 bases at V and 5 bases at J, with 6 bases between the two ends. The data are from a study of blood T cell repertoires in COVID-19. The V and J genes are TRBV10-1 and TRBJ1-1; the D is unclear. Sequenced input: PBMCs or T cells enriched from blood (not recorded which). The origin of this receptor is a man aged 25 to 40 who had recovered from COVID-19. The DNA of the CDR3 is TGCGCCAGCCCCCCTACTGAAGCTTTCTTT. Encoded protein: CASPPTEAFF.